This TCR beta chain originates from a study of blood T cell repertoires in COVID-19. Participants' reported clinical history set cohort assignment. Measured with immunoSEQ multiplex PCR; TCRdb has only the in-frame clones, and not every one. The sample comprises 150,000 to 200,000 clones, 75% to 90% of which are singletons, and about an eighth rests with the top ten. The V gene end was trimmed by 0 bases and the J gene end by 6 bases; junction bases not matched to a gene: 3. This CDR3 region has 15 residues. Per the germline V gene, CDR1 is SGHRS and CDR2 is YFSETQ. The sequenced sample consisted of PBMCs or T cells enriched from blood (not recorded which). V is TRBV5-1 and J is TRBJ2-3; 11 bases fit TRBD1. The receptor comes from a woman aged 55-70 years who had recovered from COVID-19. The CDR3 bases are TGCGCCAGCAGCTTGGGGACAGGGGGCGCGGATACGCAGTATTTT. Its translation is CASSLGTGGADTQYF.